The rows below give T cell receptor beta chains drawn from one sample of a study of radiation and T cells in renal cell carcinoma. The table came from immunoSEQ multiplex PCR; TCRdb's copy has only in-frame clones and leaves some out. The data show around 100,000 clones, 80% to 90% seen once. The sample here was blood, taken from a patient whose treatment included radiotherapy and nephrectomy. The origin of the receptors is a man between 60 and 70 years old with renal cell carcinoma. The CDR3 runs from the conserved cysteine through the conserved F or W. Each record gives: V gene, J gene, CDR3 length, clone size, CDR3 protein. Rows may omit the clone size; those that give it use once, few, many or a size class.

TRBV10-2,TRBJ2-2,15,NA,CASSAAGVGTGELFF
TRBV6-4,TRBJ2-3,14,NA,CASSDHASTDTQYF
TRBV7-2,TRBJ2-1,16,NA,CASSSQAGGLDYEQFF
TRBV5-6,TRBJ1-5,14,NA,CASSLQGALWTQHF
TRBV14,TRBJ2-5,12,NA,CASSATGETQYF
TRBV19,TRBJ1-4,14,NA,CASSKGGQHEKLFF
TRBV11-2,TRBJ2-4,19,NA,CASSRYLVGRWEGKNIQYF
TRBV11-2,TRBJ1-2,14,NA,CASSLDRVVYGYTF
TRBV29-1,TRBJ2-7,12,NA,CSVVISGDGQYF
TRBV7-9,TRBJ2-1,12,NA,CASSLHVDEQFF
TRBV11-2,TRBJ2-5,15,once,CASSSSGGGGETQYF
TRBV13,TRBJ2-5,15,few,CASSFFTDRLETQYF
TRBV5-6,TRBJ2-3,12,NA,CASSLAEDTQYF
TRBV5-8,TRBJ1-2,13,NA,CASSHWVDSRDTF
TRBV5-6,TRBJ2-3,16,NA,CASSLDSYPSTDTQYF
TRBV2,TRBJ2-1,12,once,CASSSGTSQQFF
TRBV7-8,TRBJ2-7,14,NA,CASSLPALRYEQYF
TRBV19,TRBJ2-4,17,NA,CASSTDRALIAKNIQYF
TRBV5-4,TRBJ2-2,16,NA,CASSYGRGLPTGELFF
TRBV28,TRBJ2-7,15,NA,CASRPYRGRSYEQYF
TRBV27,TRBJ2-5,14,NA,CASSWGRAEETQYF
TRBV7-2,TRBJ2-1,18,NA,CASSPVGLAGVLYNEQFF
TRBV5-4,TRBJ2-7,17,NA,CASTSPGTSGTEYEQYF
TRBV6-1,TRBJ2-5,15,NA,CASSVGQGDFETQYF
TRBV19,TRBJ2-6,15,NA,CASSRGIGGVNVLTF
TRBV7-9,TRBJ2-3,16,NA,CASSLMVAGMRDTQYF
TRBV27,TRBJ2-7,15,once,CASSTTDFQGDEQYF
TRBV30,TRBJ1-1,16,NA,CAWSDRQGPGFSWTFF
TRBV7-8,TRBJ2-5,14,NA,CASTPRGGRETQYF
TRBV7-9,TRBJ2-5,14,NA,CASSLMGSGETQYF
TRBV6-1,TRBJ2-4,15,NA,CASSEATGQGNIQYF
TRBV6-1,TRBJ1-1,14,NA,CASSEARGGSEAFF